These 10 T cell receptor beta chains came from one sample sequenced in a study of identical twins. Via MiXCR, TCRdb re-called the 5' RACE reads, giving one row per CDR3 protein. The top ten clones hold around 1.6% of a sample with fewer than 650,000 distinct CDR3 sequences, roughly 7.2% of them seen once. A further study also used this sample, focusing on yellow fever vaccine responses in identical twins.

The sequencing sample was made of PBMCs. These receptors were collected from a woman aged 18-30 years in good health.

This clonotype has ten or more counts. The chain combines TRBV10-3 with TRBJ2-2, with unresolved D. The CDR3 has 14 amino acids. Trimming left V 3 bases short and J 1 base short, with 6 bases between. From germline, CDR1 is ENHRY and CDR2 SYGVKD. CDR3 region: CAISERKNTGELFF. CDR3 DNA sequence: TGTGCCATCAGTGAAAGAAAGAACACCGGGGAGCTGTTTTTT.

This clonotype occurred many times. This chain connects TRBV12-3 or TRBV12-4 to TRBJ2-7; TRBD2 matches 8 bases. Unmatched junction bases numbered 8, after V lost 6 bases and J lost 1 base. The CDR3 loop spans 15 amino acids. The CDR3, as DNA: TGTGCCAGCAGCTCCTTAGCGGGAAAATCCTACGAGCAGTACTTC. It translates to CASSSLAGKSYEQYF.

This clonotype was picked up a small number of times. The chain is built from TRBV24-1 and TRBJ1-1, with 8 bases fitting TRBD1. J was trimmed by 11 bases and V by 9 bases; bases with no gene match: 10. The length of the CDR3 is 12 residues. The germline gives CDR1 KGHDR, CDR2 SFDVKD. CDR3 residues: CATGGQGEGAFF. The CDR3 DNA reads as TGTGCCACCGGAGGACAGGGAGAAGGGGCTTTCTTT.

The chain couples TRBV29-1 to TRBJ2-4, with no clear D. Germline V gene data show CDR1 as SQVTM and CDR2 as ANQGSEA. Between the trimmed V and J ends, which lost 8 bases and 2 bases, there was a span of 13 bases. The CDR3 consists of 13 residues. DNA of the CDR3: TGCAGCCGGAGTTGGCCCCCCAAAAACATTCAGTACTTC. This codes for CSRSWPPKNIQYF.

This clonotype was seen at least ten times. This chain uses TRBV5-6 with TRBJ2-5; no definite D call. Germline-derived CDR1 and CDR2 are SGHDT and YYEEEE. CDR3 size: 11 residues. The V gene lost 5 bases and the J gene lost 5 bases, with 7 bases spanning the gap. The CDR3: CASSFEETQYF. Here the CDR3 DNA reads TGTGCCAGCAGTTTTGAGGAGACCCAGTACTTC.

This clonotype was seen ten or more times. The CDR3 region has the DNA TGTGCCATCAGTGAGTCGGTGTTAGCGGGGGGGCCCCTTTACAATGAGCAGTTCTTC. Translating gives CAISESVLAGGPLYNEQFF. This chain links TRBV10-3 with TRBJ2-1; 11 bases align to TRBD2. CDR1 ENHRY and CDR2 SYGVKD come from the germline V gene. Germline trimming cut 0 bases from V and 4 bases from J; bases unmatched to any gene: 11. The length of the CDR3 is 19 residues.

This clonotype was counted between two and nine times. J is TRBJ2-1 and V is TRBV9; D might be TRBD1 or TRBD2, each matching 5 bases. Trimming stripped 3 bases from V and 9 bases from J, with 16 bases between. The germline V gene encodes CDR1 SGDLS and CDR2 YYNGEE. This CDR3 has 14 amino acids. This CDR3 reads CASSAGNTGPEQFF. CDR3 DNA: TGTGCCAGCAGCGCCGGGAATACGGGGCCTGAGCAGTTCTTC. The full variable domain, with the rest looked up from reference TRBV9 and TRBJ2-1, is DSGVTQTPKHLITATGQRVTLRCSPRSGDLSVYWYQQSLDQGLQFLIQYYNGEERAKGNILERFSAQQFPDLHSELNLSSLELGDSALYFCASSAGNTGPEQFFGPGTRLTVL.

There are many counts of this clonotype. V gene TRBV20-1 combines with J gene TRBJ1-4; D gene unclear. The V and J ends lost 0 bases and 5 bases respectively, with 13 bases between them. CDR1 is DFQATT and CDR2 is SNEGSKA in the germline V gene (reference sequence). This CDR3 has 15 amino acids. In DNA, the CDR3 is TGCAGTGCTAGAGATTGGAGAAGAAGGAATGAAAAACTGTTTTTT. This gives the protein CSARDWRRRNEKLFF.

The V and J genes are TRBV24-1 and TRBJ2-2; D unresolved. CDR3 length: 12 residues. V was pared by 7 bases and J by 0 bases, with 2 bases between. Germline values: CDR1 KGHDR, CDR2 SFDVKD. The CDR3 loop is CATRANTGELFF. In nucleotides, the CDR3 is TGTGCCACCAGAGCGAACACCGGGGAGCTGTTTTTT.

The chain uses TRBV12-3 or TRBV12-4 and TRBJ1-1, with TRBD1 identical over 7 bases. The CDR3 extends over 15 amino acids. The ends lost 6 bases at V and 2 bases at J; junction bases unmatched: 9. The chain's CDR3 is CASSETGTANTEAFF. The DNA for the CDR3 is TGTGCCAGCAGCGAAACCGGGACAGCAAACACTGAAGCTTTCTTT.